This entry lists 16 T cell receptor beta chains sequenced from one sample in a study of Ad26.COV2.S vaccination and SARS-CoV-2 variants. As for treatment: some 20 received Ad26.COV2.S at low or high dose, single or two shots; about 5 received placebo; per-sample allocation not given. Day 63 after the first vaccine or placebo injection was the time point for sampling. Profiled with immunoSEQ multiplex PCR; TCRdb holds only in-frame clones, not every one. Here the sample spans about 320,000 clones, 85% being singletons. The starting material was peripheral blood, obtained in a trial of Ad26.COV2.S vaccine versus placebo. These receptors all stem from a person between 18 and 65 years old who received the Ad26.COV2.S COVID-19 vaccine or a placebo.

The rearrangement links TRBV7-2 to TRBJ2-3, with a possible D match to TRBD2 (7 bases). The CDR3 is 15 amino acids. Germline V CDR1 and CDR2: SGHTA, FQGNSA. With 2 bases removed from V and 7 bases from J, the gap between germline ends came to 16 bases. CDR3 in DNA: TGTGCCAGCAGCTTAATGTGGGGGGGCCATAATACGCAGTATTTT. As protein: CASSLMWGGHNTQYF.

This chain links TRBV6-4 with TRBJ1-4; tentative D call: TRBD1 (6 bases). Looked up from germline, CDR1 is MRHNA and CDR2 is SNTAGT. Trimming took 7 bases from V and 4 from J, leaving 10 bases between them. The length of the CDR3 is 13 residues. The chain's CDR3 is CASTGACNEKLFF. The CDR3 nucleotides read TGTGCCAGCACAGGGGCCTGTAATGAAAAACTGTTTTTT.

The J gene is TRBJ2-5, the V gene TRBV18; no definite D call. This CDR3 comprises 16 residues. The V gene's germline CDR1 is KGHSH and CDR2 LQKENI. V was trimmed by 6 bases and J by 0 bases, leaving 17 bases between them. This CDR3 reads CASSPYRQSNQETQYF. The DNA of the CDR3 is TGTGCCAGCTCCCCCTACCGGCAGTCAAACCAAGAGACCCAGTACTTC.

This chain joins TRBV5-1 and TRBJ2-7; 9 nucleotides align to TRBD2. The CDR3 runs 17 residues. Trimming removed 0 bases from V and 5 bases from J; junction bases left unmatched: 12. Germline CDR1 is SGHRS and CDR2 is YFSETQ. The CDR3 DNA sequence: TGCGCCAGCAGCTTGGTTATGGGCGGGGGGGCCGGTCACGAGCAGTACTTC. It specifies CASSLVMGGGAGHEQYF.

The rearrangement uses TRBV14 and TRBJ1-6; 7 positions agree with TRBD1. The CDR3 runs 17 residues. V lost 1 base, J lost 4 bases, and 7 bases stayed unmatched. In germline, CDR1 is SGHDN, CDR2 FVKESK. Here the CDR3 reads CASSQGEGGAYNSPLHF. The CDR3 DNA is TGTGCCAGCAGCCAAGGGGAAGGGGGCGCTTATAATTCACCCCTCCACTTT.

The chain employs TRBV6-5 and TRBJ1-1, with D possibly being TRBD1 (6 bases). Germline CDR1 reads MNHEY; CDR2 reads SVGAGI. The V end lost 6 bases, the J end lost 4 bases, and 12 bases lay between the germline ends. The CDR3 totals 13 residues. CDR3 protein: CASSRGPGTEAFF. The CDR3 DNA reads TGTGCCAGCAGCAGGGGACCGGGCACTGAAGCTTTCTTT.

The table lists this clone with a count of one. This rearrangement joins TRBV5-1 to TRBJ1-1; TRBD1 might be the D (6 bases). Trimming shortened V by 1 base and J by 1 base, and 11 bases separated the two germline ends. CDR3 length: 15 residues. Germline loops: CDR1 SGHRS, CDR2 YFSETQ. CDR3 bases: TGCGCCAGCAGCTTGCTGGCCAGGGGGAACACTGAAGCTTTCTTT. Translating it yields CASSLLARGNTEAFF.

The chain recombines TRBV19 with TRBJ2-2, with 9 positions matching TRBD1. Germline V gene lookup returns CDR1 LNHDA and CDR2 SQIVND (reference sequence). V lost 8 bases, J lost 6 bases, and 7 bases stayed unmatched. The CDR3 covers 14 residues. The DNA of the CDR3 is TGTGCCAGTTCTACGGACAGGGGCCCCGGGGAGCTGTTTTTT. Residues: CASSTDRGPGELFF.

This chain joins TRBV18 and TRBJ2-6; no reliable D call. The germline V gene encodes CDR1 KGHSH and CDR2 LQKENI. The ends were cut back, 3 bases at V and 0 bases at J, with 6 bases in the middle. The CDR3 consists of 15 residues. The CDR3 coding sequence is TGTGCCAGCTCACCCCGAACCTCTGGGGCCAACGTCCTGACTTTC. It codes for CASSPRTSGANVLTF.

The V gene is TRBV7-8, the J gene TRBJ2-3, with no clear D. Germline CDR1 reads SGHVS; CDR2 reads FQNEAQ. CDR3 size: 13 residues. V lost 1 base to trimming and J lost 6 bases, with 8 bases between them. The CDR3 is CASSLGSSDTQYF. CDR3 sequence (DNA): TGTGCCAGCAGCTTAGGGTCTAGTGATACGCAGTATTTT.

The chain links TRBV18 to TRBJ1-1; D not certain. The V gene lost 2 bases and the J gene lost 1 base, with 11 bases spanning the gap. Germline V gene lookup returns CDR1 KGHSH and CDR2 LQKENI. The CDR3 has 15 amino acids. CDR3 DNA sequence: TGTGCCAGCTCACCAGAGGGCACTTCGAACACTGAAGCTTTCTTT. Translation gives CASSPEGTSNTEAFF.

The CDR3 nucleotides are TGTGCCAGCAGTGAGGATTCCGGCGGATCAGACACTGAAGCTTTCTTT. The encoded protein is CASSEDSGGSDTEAFF. V and J are TRBV2 and TRBJ1-1; D unresolved. Germline loops: CDR1 SNHLY, CDR2 FYNNEI. The CDR3 has 16 amino acids. Between the trimmed V and J ends, which lost 3 bases and 3 bases, there was a span of 17 bases.

The CDR3 DNA sequence: TGTGCCAGCAGCGGAGGGGGACAGTTCTCTGGAAACACCATATATTTT. This sequence encodes CASSGGGQFSGNTIYF. The chain is built from TRBV5-4 and TRBJ1-3; 7 bases map to TRBD1. V shed 4 bases, J shed 0 bases, and the junction held 7 bases outside the gene matches. This CDR3 is built from 16 residues. Looked up from germline, CDR1 is SGHNT and CDR2 is YYREEE (reference sequence). Combining the CDR3 with reference TRBV5-4 and TRBJ1-3 gives the whole variable domain ETGVTQSPTHLIKTRGQQVTLRCSSQSGHNTVSWYQQALGQGPQFIFQYYREEENGRGNFPPRFSGLQFPNYSSELNVNALELDDSALYLCASSGGGQFSGNTIYFGEGSWLTVV.

The count of this clone is one. The rearrangement uses TRBV9 and TRBJ2-3, with TRBD2 matching over 10 bases. This CDR3 has 17 amino acids. CDR1 and CDR2 (germline): SGDLS, YYNGEE. Trimming removed 0 bases from V and 4 bases from J; junction bases left unmatched: 8. CDR3 in DNA: TGTGCCAGCAGCGTAGCCGTAACTAGCGGGGCGTCAGATACGCAGTATTTT. It encodes CASSVAVTSGASDTQYF.

The chain has TRBV18 and TRBJ2-1; TRBD2 might be the D (7 bases). The CDR3 runs 14 residues. V was cut by 6 bases and J by 8 bases, with 17 bases left in between. Germline-derived CDR1 and CDR2 are KGHSH and LQKENI. Written as DNA, the CDR3 is TGTGCCAGCTCCCTCAGCGGGACAATCGATGAGCAGTTCTTC. Translated: CASSLSGTIDEQFF.

The rearrangement joins TRBV3-1 (or the pseudogene TRBV3-2) to TRBJ1-4; 8 bases fit TRBD1. The germline V gene has CDR1 LGHDT and CDR2 YNNKEL (reference sequence). The V and J ends lost 3 bases and 5 bases, in that order; junction bases with no gene match: 5. The CDR3 sequence is 15 residues long. CDR3 in amino acids: CASSHLTGGNEKLFF. The CDR3 region has the DNA TGTGCCAGCAGCCATCTAACAGGGGGGAATGAAAAACTGTTTTTT.